This T cell receptor (beta chain) was recovered during a study of T cell repertoires in cytomegalovirus infection. Study information: Based on public TCR beta signatures, there were indications of CMV infection and of a matching HLA type. Overall study findings and caveats: Predominance within the ex vivo response was attributable to HLA-C-restricted CMV-specific TCR beta clonotypes. People with CMV and the relevant HLA were identified by cumulative public TCR beta family frequency.

The germline CDR1 and CDR2 sequences are ENHRY and SYGVKD. The CDR3 spans 15 residues. Between the trimmed V and J ends, which lost 6 bases and 2 bases, there was a span of 16 bases. With regard to this clonotype: Its cognate antigen is unknown.

MiXCR, applied by TCRdb to the reads, yields one record per CDR3 protein. The sample contains about 740,000 distinct CDR3 sequences, about 40% of which appear only once. This clonotype was sampled from a human donor in good health (CMV status not recorded). Some clones in this sample may be carry-over from other donors' samples. The material sequenced was PBMCs. V and J are TRBV10-3 and TRBJ1-1; maybe TRBD1 (6 bases). The CDR3 nucleotides are TGTGCCATCAGGAAGACAGGACCCTCTAACACTGAAGCTTTCTTT. Protein: CAIRKTGPSNTEAFF.